The next 20 T cell receptor beta chains were all read from a single sample in a study of cytomegalovirus exposure and HLA in healthy donors. PCR amplification relied on 60 Vbeta primers (plus 13 Jbeta primers). Sequenced by immunoSEQ multiplex PCR; TCRdb stores in-frame clones only, minus some. The sample yields under 200,000 clones, roughly 80% seen once. Sequencing used PBMCs. The receptors come from a human donor in good health.

The chain employs TRBV18 and TRBJ1-4; D not certain. Germline loops: CDR1 KGHSH, CDR2 LQKENI. CDR3 size: 15 residues. V was pared by 3 bases and J by 8 bases, with 16 bases between. The CDR3 nucleotides read TGTGCCAGCTCACCGACTCAACGTTCGGGGGAAAAACTGTTTTTT. This gives the protein CASSPTQRSGEKLFF.

CDR3 sequence (DNA): TGTGCCAGCAGTCGACTAGCGGGGGGGCCGGGATCCTACAATGAGCAGTTCTTC. Residues: CASSRLAGGPGSYNEQFF. The chain joins TRBV2 to TRBJ2-1; 14 bases are shared with TRBD2. Germline assignment: CDR1 SNHLY and CDR2 FYNNEI. The ends lost 5 bases at V and 1 base at J; junction bases unmatched: 7. The CDR3 is 18 amino acids.

The rearrangement uses TRBV6-5 and TRBJ1-1, with D perhaps TRBD1 (5 bases). CDR1 and CDR2 from the germline V gene are MNHEY and SVGAGI. V dropped 0 bases and J dropped 3 bases, with 11 bases sitting between them. The CDR3 spans 15 residues. The CDR3 DNA reads as TGTGCCAGCAGTTACTCATCGGGGGGTGACACTGAAGCTTTCTTT. Translated, it gives CASSYSSGGDTEAFF.

The chain combines TRBV19 with TRBJ1-1, with D uncertain. CDR3 length: 14 amino acids. Trimming took off 4 bases at V and 5 bases at J, with 14 bases between the two ends. Germline lookup yields CDR1 LNHDA and CDR2 SQIVND (reference sequence). CDR3 DNA: TGTGCCAGTAGTAGTAGTGGCGGGGTGACTGAAGCTTTCTTT. Residues: CASSSSGGVTEAFF.

This chain links TRBV6-5 with TRBJ2-7; 10 bases map to TRBD1. The CDR3 sequence is 13 residues long. Germline V gives CDR1 MNHEY, CDR2 SVGAGI. Trimming took 6 bases from V and 3 from J; bases not matched to a gene: 2. The CDR3 nucleotides are TGTGCCAGCAGACGGACAGGGGGCTACGAGCAGTACTTC. It translates to CASRRTGGYEQYF.

The V and J genes are TRBV5-6 and TRBJ1-5; 8 bases match TRBD1. This CDR3 has 14 residues. Trimming removed 4 bases from V and 2 bases from J; junction bases left unmatched: 2. CDR1 and CDR2 from the germline V gene are SGHDT and YYEEEE. CDR3 sequence reads: CASSETGGNQPQHF. In DNA form, the CDR3 reads TGTGCCAGCAGCGAGACAGGGGGCAATCAGCCCCAGCATTTT.

Here the CDR3 DNA reads TGCGCCAGCAGCCAAGACGTGGCTAGCAATGAGCAGTTCTTC. Its translation is CASSQDVASNEQFF. This chain links TRBV4-3 with TRBJ2-1; D gene ambiguous. Deletions cut 0 bases from V and 6 bases from J, with 9 bases between. The germline gives CDR1 LGHNA, CDR2 YSLEER. This CDR3 spans 14 amino acids.

This chain links TRBV9 with TRBJ1-1; tentative D call: TRBD1 (5 bases). V gave up 3 bases and J gave up 0 bases, with 9 bases separating them. This CDR3 has 14 amino acids. Germline V gives CDR1 SGDLS, CDR2 YYNGEE. DNA of the CDR3: TGTGCCAGCAGCGATCCAGGGCTGAACACTGAAGCTTTCTTT. It codes for CASSDPGLNTEAFF.

The rearrangement joins TRBV7-2 to TRBJ2-1, with 10 bases matching TRBD2. From germline, CDR1 is SGHTA and CDR2 FQGNSA. The junction had 8 bases not matched to a gene; V was cut back by 5 bases and J by 4 bases. This CDR3 spans 16 amino acids. This CDR3 reads CASSLLAGASYNEQFF. The DNA of the CDR3 is TGTGCCAGCAGCCTCCTAGCGGGGGCGTCGTACAATGAGCAGTTCTTC. Looking up the rest from reference TRBV7-2 and TRBJ2-1 gives the full variable domain: GAGVSQSPSNKVTEKGKDVELRCDPISGHTALYWYRQSLGQGLEFLIYFQGNSAPDKSGLPSDRFSAERTGGSVSTLTIQRTQQEDSAVYLCASSLLAGASYNEQFFGPGTRLTVL.

V is TRBV7-6 and J is TRBJ1-4; D uncertain. This CDR3 contains 15 residues. Per the germline V gene, CDR1 is SGHVS and CDR2 is FNYEAQ. V lost 7 bases and J lost 3, with 15 bases in between. CDR3 loop: CASTYNSFPNEKLFF. The CDR3 DNA sequence: TGTGCCAGCACCTATAACAGCTTCCCTAATGAAAAACTGTTTTTT.

V usage is TRBV6-1 and J usage is TRBJ1-5; 8 bases agree with TRBD1. The V and J ends lost 4 bases and 2 bases, in that order; junction bases with no gene match: 7. This CDR3 is 16 amino acids long. Germline values: CDR1 MNHNS, CDR2 SASEGT. This chain's CDR3 is CASSAPGGLGNQPQHF. The DNA of the CDR3 is TGTGCCAGCAGTGCCCCAGGGGGCTTGGGCAATCAGCCCCAGCATTTT.

This clone was counted once. The V call is TRBV9, the J call TRBJ2-7; 7 bases agree with TRBD1. This CDR3 is 12 amino acids long. Germline-derived CDR1 and CDR2 are SGDLS and YYNGEE. The trim removed 3 bases at V and 7 bases at J, leaving 4 bases unmatched. Written as DNA, the CDR3 is TGTGCCAGCAGCGGAAGGGGGCTTGAGCAGTACTTC. Translation gives CASSGRGLEQYF.

This clone was seen a few times. The J gene is TRBJ2-5, the V gene TRBV6-1; 9 nucleotides line up with TRBD2. V was pared by 3 bases and J by 6 bases, with 8 bases of the junction left unmatched. The CDR3 length is 15 residues. The germline gives CDR1 MNHNS, CDR2 SASEGT. The CDR3 is CASSDGGGAEQTQYF. The CDR3 nucleotides read TGTGCCAGCAGTGACGGCGGGGGGGCCGAGCAGACCCAGTACTTC.

The CDR3: CASSQGVGGALQETQYF. CDR3 sequence (DNA): TGCGCCAGCAGCCAAGGGGTCGGGGGGGCCCTACAAGAGACCCAGTACTTC. The V and J genes are TRBV4-1 and TRBJ2-5; TRBD2 matches 8 bases. The CDR3 sequence is 17 residues long. V shed 1 base, J shed 2 bases, and the junction held 9 bases outside the gene matches. The germline V gene encodes CDR1 MGHRA and CDR2 YSYEKL.

The chain has TRBV4-2 and TRBJ1-2; D not resolved. In germline, CDR1 is LGHNA, CDR2 YNFKEQ. V lost 1 base to trimming and J lost 0 bases, with 9 bases between them. This CDR3 spans 15 amino acids. Written as DNA, the CDR3 is TGTGCCAGCAGCCAAGCAATTACGGCTAACTATGGCTACACCTTC. It is translated as CASSQAITANYGYTF.

The V call is TRBV2, the J call TRBJ2-7; TRBD1 aligns across 7 bases. Germline CDR1 SNHLY, CDR2 FYNNEI. The CDR3 has 12 amino acids. Trimming at V came to 10 bases and at J to 5 bases, leaving 8 bases not matched to a gene. The CDR3 DNA reads as TGTGCCACCACCGACAGGGCCCACGAGCAGTACTTC. It is translated as CATTDRAHEQYF.

CDR3 region: CASDNRGTGDSPLHF. Here the CDR3 DNA reads TGTGCCAGCGACAACAGGGGCACGGGGGATTCACCCCTCCACTTT. J is TRBJ1-6 and V is TRBV6-1; TRBD1 aligns across 7 bases. CDR3 length: 15 residues. The V gene's germline CDR1 is MNHNS and CDR2 SASEGT. Trimming took 8 bases from V and 8 from J; bases not matched to a gene: 12.

The chain is built from TRBV4-3 and TRBJ1-2; 8 bases are shared with TRBD1. CDR1 and CDR2 (germline): LGHNA, YSLEER. This CDR3 contains 15 residues. V trimming: 0 bases; J trimming: 6 bases; junction bases outside the gene matches: 6. CDR3 sequence: CASSQDRAGGDGYTF. CDR3 bases: TGCGCCAGCAGCCAAGATCGGGCAGGGGGCGATGGCTACACCTTC.

This rearrangement joins TRBV5-1 to TRBJ2-5; 8 bases map to TRBD2. Gene TRBJ2-7 matches the end of the DNA better, so the J call may be wrong. CDR1 SGHRS and CDR2 YFSETQ come from the germline V gene. CDR3 length: 16 residues. The CDR3 spells CASSLAAGGLSYEQYF. CDR3 nucleotide sequence: TGCGCCAGCAGCTTGGCGGCGGGGGGCCTCTCCTACGAGCAGTACTTC.

V usage is TRBV11-3 and J usage is TRBJ2-1, with 9 bases aligning to TRBD1. Losses at the gene ends were 3 bases for V and 10 bases for J; bases not matched to a gene: 7. The CDR3 loop spans 14 amino acids. CDR1 is SGHNT and CDR2 is YENEEA in the germline V gene. As DNA, the CDR3 is TGTGCCAGCAGCTTGTCGACAGGGGGTGGAGAGCAGTTCTTC. It translates to CASSLSTGGGEQFF.